This T cell receptor beta chain was identified during a study of brain T cells in children with intractable seizures listed by TCRdb under 2021. With regard to the full study: Resected brain tissue from over 50 pediatric epilepsy surgery cases was initially screened for immune gene transcripts with a NanoString immunology panel. Of the roughly twelve selected surgery cases, pre-surgery blood was also sequenced for eight, so four had brain tissue only.

V lost 2 bases and J lost 11 bases; the stretch between them is 19 bases long. CDR1 and CDR2, looked up from the germline V gene, are MNHEY and SVGEGT. Reading from cysteine to phenylalanine, the CDR3 counts 15 amino acids. Of the read, only the CDR3 DNA is kept; its 45 bases are in frame from base 1. Broader findings and caveats from the paper: Viral specificity was inferred solely from CDR3 sequence similarity, and the HCMV serostatus of the patients was not known. Because sequencing depth was different between pre-surgery and post-surgery blood, clones absent from the pre-surgery sample may reflect undersampling.

The sample's time point label, in plain terms: blood from clinic visit 5 months post-surgery; TSC patient then seizure free. The surgery cases with the highest brain T cell transcript signatures were chosen for TCR beta chain sequencing of brain tissue, and also of blood when blood was available. Patients had been treated with at least one anti-epileptic drug before surgery. TCR-sequenced patients were children with drug-resistant epilepsy due to tuberous sclerosis complex, focal cortical dysplasia, Rasmussen encephalitis or hemimegalencephaly. Bulk genomic DNA was isolated from unsorted brain tissue and whole blood using the Monarch genomic DNA purification kit. The immunoSEQ assay was applied to genomic DNA to generate the TCR beta chain sequences. From the authors' description of their analysis: Any CDR3 sequence that did not begin with the conserved framework cysteine at position 104 was removed by hand. To get clonality, the normalized Shannon's Diversity Index was subtracted from one, giving values from 0 (maximal diversity) to 1 (oligoclonal). Chi-squared comparison-of-proportions tests assessed whether the same CDR3 differed in frequency between samples, such as brain versus blood. Public clonotypes were found by searching immuneACCESS, and the VDJdb browser was used to assess similarity to known antiviral clonotypes. TCRdb carries this immuneACCESS record with in-frame sequences only. Its versions omit some clonotypes, under half of them owing to an unresolved V gene in the studies checked, with the rest unexplained. V and J calls and clone size are copied from that table; D and trimming were computed from the DNA. The sample table holds around 340,000 clones, of which 85% to 95% were seen once. The biggest ten clones account for roughly 5.8% of the sample.

With respect to this clone: Its antigen remains unidentified. No base-level quality is on record; no much larger clone is a single base apart.

The sequence was collected from a boy in the first two years of life with tuberous sclerosis and intractable seizures. The chain is made from TRBV6-2 or TRBV6-3 and TRBJ2-4, with an unclear D gene assignment. Material: peripheral blood, obtained approximately 5 months after surgery. The CDR3 region: CASSYESELPRFQYF. The DNA is TGTGCCAGCAGTTACGAGTCAGAACTCCCCCGGTTTCAGTACTTC.